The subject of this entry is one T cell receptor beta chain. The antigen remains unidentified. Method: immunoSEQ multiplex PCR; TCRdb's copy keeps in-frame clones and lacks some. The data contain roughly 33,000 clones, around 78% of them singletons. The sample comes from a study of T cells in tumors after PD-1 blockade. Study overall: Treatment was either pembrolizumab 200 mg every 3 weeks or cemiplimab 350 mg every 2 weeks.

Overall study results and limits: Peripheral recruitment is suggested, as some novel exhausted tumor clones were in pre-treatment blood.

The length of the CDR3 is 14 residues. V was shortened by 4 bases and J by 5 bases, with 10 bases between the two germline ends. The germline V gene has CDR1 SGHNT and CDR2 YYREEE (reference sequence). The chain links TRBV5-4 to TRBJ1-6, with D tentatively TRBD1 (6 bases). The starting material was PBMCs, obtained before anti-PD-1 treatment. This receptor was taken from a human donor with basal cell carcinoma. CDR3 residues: CASSPRDNNSPLHF. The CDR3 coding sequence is TGTGCCAGCAGCCCCCGGGACAATAATTCACCCCTCCACTTT.